Listed here are 11 T cell receptor beta chains from one sample, sequenced in a study of blood T cell repertoires in COVID-19. Method: immunoSEQ multiplex PCR; TCRdb's copy keeps in-frame clones and lacks some. The sample records 190,000 or so clones, roughly 90% being singletons. Sequencing was performed on PBMCs or T cells enriched from blood (not recorded which). Every receptor here comes from a woman younger than 45 who had recovered from COVID-19.

This clone is a singleton in its sample. This chain links TRBV7-9 with TRBJ2-1; the D gene is possibly TRBD2 (6 bases). Germline V gives CDR1 SEHNR, CDR2 FQNEAQ (reference sequence). CDR3 length equals 15 residues. The V and J ends lost 6 bases and 3 bases respectively, with 15 bases between them. The CDR3 loop reads CASSSGVHLYNEQFF. CDR3 nucleotide sequence: TGTGCCAGCAGTTCGGGGGTCCACCTCTACAATGAGCAGTTCTTC.

The rearrangement links TRBV2 to TRBJ1-2, with 8 bases lining up with TRBD1. V was clipped by 5 bases and J by 3 bases; unmatched bases: 8. This CDR3 spans 15 amino acids. Looked up from germline, CDR1 is SNHLY and CDR2 is FYNNEI. CDR3 protein: CASSPRAGGDYGYTF. As DNA, the CDR3 is TGTGCCAGCAGTCCCCGCGCAGGGGGCGACTATGGCTACACCTTC.

This clone was recorded once. This chain connects TRBV11-2 to TRBJ1-1; D may be TRBD1 (6 bases). Germline CDR1 is SGHAT and CDR2 is FQNNGV. The germline V and J ends were trimmed by 4 bases and 1 base, with 13 bases remaining between them. The CDR3 sequence is 15 residues long. CDR3 protein: CASSSRQVTNTEAFF. CDR3 nucleotide sequence: TGTGCCAGCAGCTCCCGACAGGTTACGAACACTGAAGCTTTCTTT.

The gene calls are TRBV30 and TRBJ2-2; D gene unclear. Germline-derived CDR1 and CDR2 are GTSNPN and SVGIG (reference sequence). The CDR3 runs 14 residues. The V and J ends lost 0 bases and 2 bases respectively, with 7 bases between them. CDR3 sequence reads: CAWSVLHNTGELFF. CDR3 coding DNA: TGTGCCTGGAGTGTACTACACAACACCGGGGAGCTGTTTTTT.

The chain recombines TRBV29-1 with TRBJ2-5; a possible D gene is TRBD2 (5 bases). The CDR3 has 14 residues. With 7 bases removed from V and 4 bases from J, the gap between germline ends came to 19 bases. Germline CDR1 reads SQVTM; CDR2 reads ANQGSEA. DNA for the CDR3: TGCAGCGCCGAGGGCCGGGGTTTAGGAGAGACCCAGTACTTC. As protein: CSAEGRGLGETQYF.

V usage is TRBV29-1 and J usage is TRBJ1-1; maybe TRBD1 (5 bases). Germline V gives CDR1 SQVTM, CDR2 ANQGSEA. V lost 5 bases, J lost 0 bases, and 19 bases lay in between. The CDR3 covers 16 residues. The CDR3 here is CSVSDGRGGMNTEAFF. CDR3 bases: TGCAGCGTTTCGGACGGCCGGGGGGGAATGAACACTGAAGCTTTCTTT.

The J gene is TRBJ1-5, the V gene TRBV2; 8 bases line up with TRBD1. This CDR3 contains 16 residues. J gave up 7 bases and V 1 base, and 9 bases lay outside the gene matches. Germline loops: CDR1 SNHLY, CDR2 FYNNEI. The CDR3 DNA sequence: TGTGCCAGCAGTGAAGAGACAGGGGCACGGGGACAGCCCCAGCATTTT. Its protein product is CASSEETGARGQPQHF.

The V gene is TRBV15, the J gene TRBJ1-2; D might be TRBD1 (6 bases). V was shortened by 5 bases and J by 5 bases, with 15 bases between the two germline ends. The CDR3 is 14 residues long. From germline, CDR1 is LNHNV and CDR2 YYDKDF (reference sequence). The CDR3 here is CATSDMRTAYGYTF. CDR3 sequence (DNA): TGTGCCACCAGCGACATGCGGACAGCTTATGGCTACACCTTC.

The chain carries TRBV5-4 and TRBJ2-3; TRBD2 aligns across 10 bases. CDR1 and CDR2 (germline): SGHNT, YYREEE (reference sequence). CDR3 length: 16 residues. Trimming cost V 0 bases and J 2 bases; bases outside gene matches: 3. CDR3 nucleotides: TGTGCCAGCAGCTTGGTAACTAGCGGGGACACAGATACGCAGTATTTT. Translated, it gives CASSLVTSGDTDTQYF.

The J gene is TRBJ1-6, the V gene TRBV6-5, with a weak D call TRBD1 (6 bases). The V gene's germline CDR1 is MNHEY and CDR2 SVGAGI. Trimming removed 2 bases from V and 7 bases from J, with 12 bases in between. The CDR3 contains 15 residues. The CDR3 region has the DNA TGTGCCAGCAGTTACGGGGGCCGCGGAAATTCACCCCTCCACTTT. Translated, it gives CASSYGGRGNSPLHF.

This CDR3 is CASSFFGTGDREQFF. As DNA, the CDR3 is TGTGCCAGCAGCTTCTTCGGGACAGGGGACCGTGAGCAGTTCTTC. The chain combines TRBV7-9 with TRBJ2-1; 10 nucleotides match TRBD1. Germline CDR1 is SEHNR and CDR2 is FQNEAQ (reference sequence). The V segment lost 3 bases and the J segment 9 bases; nucleotides outside the gene matches: 8. CDR3 length: 15 residues.